This TCR beta chain was captured in a study of cytomegalovirus exposure and HLA in healthy donors (dated by TCRdb to about 2017). For the wider study: An earlier analysis of 587 of the donors reported approximately 280 Gb of sequence data and 117 million unique TCR beta sequences obtained from roughly 170 million T cells. An early release covering about 600 HLA-typed donors comprised approximately 300 gigabases of sequencing data and tens of millions of unique TCR sequences. Of the approximately 370 genotyped donors, more than 75% were placed in the genetic ancestry cluster associated with self-reported Caucasian donors. The study was designed to test whether signatures of past pathogen exposure could be identified by cataloging public T cell receptors. The study used immunosequencing to profile the T cell repertoires of approximately 650 subjects and linked those repertoires to cytomegalovirus serostatus. A separate validation cohort of 100 to 150 different subjects was used in addition to the approximately 610-subject first cohort. To predict cytomegalovirus infection status, the study brought together high-throughput TCR immunosequencing, statistical association of individual TCRs with disease status, and machine learning. In a later analysis, previously published TCR beta repertoires from about 640 donors were re-analyzed and high-resolution HLA genotyping was added so that TCR occurrence patterns could be studied. Rather than drawing on any new phenotypic data, the later analysis identified candidate immune exposures from TCR beta sequences and the way those sequences occurred across donors. To decide whether each TCR beta V gene segment behaved as functional or pseudogenic, an earlier analysis of some 570 of the donors relied on high-throughput TCR beta sequencing. Donor age, sex, ethnicity and CMV serostatus were collected together with the repertoire data. A later genetic analysis used genome-wide SNP genotypes for about 60% of the 666 donors, treating that subset as a discovery cohort. Every repertoire in the discovery cohort had been generated on one and the same sequencing platform. Class I and class II HLA loci were covered by the typing at four-digit resolution. Typing coverage differed by locus: A, B, C, DRB1 and DQB1 were typed in roughly 620-640 donors, DQA1 in roughly 500, DPA1 in 600 to 610, and DPB1 in just under 490. Roughly 5 DR-DQ haplotypes were handled as single units for association and clustering because linkage in the cohort was strong. Among roughly 400 genotyped donors of the cohort, an average of about 220,000 unique TCR beta nucleotide sequences was sequenced per donor, of which 15% to 20% were non-productive.

The cohort consisted of approximately 670 healthy bone marrow donors. Cohort members were all nominally healthy when sampled, although unrecorded immune exposures were likely present. The donor tested CMV seronegative and was one of the 352 seronegative cohort members. Every donor gave a peripheral blood sample, and the peripheral blood mononuclear cells from that sample were used for TCR beta sequencing. The Qiagen DNeasy Blood Extraction Kit was used to extract genomic DNA from the blood cell samples. Preparation of the library involved the immunoSEQ multiplex PCR assay. A mixture of 60 forward primers for TCR Vbeta segments and 13 reverse primers for TCR Jbeta segments was used in the multiplex PCR. Amplification of the CDR3 region of rearranged TCR beta genes was performed with a multiplex PCR assay on genomic DNA. Amplified TCR beta libraries were sequenced as 87-base-pair reads on the Illumina HiSeq System. As for the authors' bioinformatics: In a later analysis, tens of millions of unique TCR beta chains were counted across the roughly 700 repertoires, and roughly 11 million of these chains were shared by at least two donors. Raw reads were error-corrected and collapsed into unique sequences by a nearest-neighbor algorithm in which closely related sequences were merged to remove PCR and sequencing errors. To assign V, D and J gene segments, CDR3 sequences were aligned to IMGT reference sequences. For a sequence to be retained, a match of at least six nucleotides was required to both a V gene segment and a J gene segment. A rearrangement counted as productive if the CDR3 had no stop codons and remained in frame with V and J, and every other rearrangement counted as non-productive. CDR3 was defined by IMGT convention, running from the second conserved V-encoded cysteine to the conserved J-encoded phenylalanine. In an earlier analysis of more than 550 of the donors, sequences lacking an unambiguous match to a single V gene segment were excluded. An earlier analysis of roughly 590 of the donors called V segments functional above 56.7% productive rearrangements and segregating when the between-donor standard deviation exceeded 5%. A statistical classification framework was developed to diagnose cytomegalovirus status using the catalog of TCR beta chain sequences. A later analysis assigned V and J genes by comparing TCR nucleotide sequences with IMGT/GENE-DB human TR gene sequences. Using the TCRdist pipeline, a later analysis assigned CDR3 sequences along with most-parsimonious VDJ recombination scenarios. In a later analysis, every TCR beta chain was defined by the combination of its CDR3 amino acid sequence and its V-gene family, and reads without a unique V-gene family were dropped. As a way to deal with suspected cross-contamination and a sequencing artifact, a later analysis dropped 450 to 600 nucleotide sequences that were highly shared and had low generation probability. For each public chain, a later analysis derived a clonal expansion index from normalized ranks of inferred template counts within each repertoire. In a later analysis, generation probabilities were computed using a VDJ recombination model fitted to out-of-frame rearrangements, and the results were checked against IGoR. A later analysis scored TCR-TCR, TCR-HLA and TCR-CMV co-occurrence with hypergeometric tests, applying a repertoire-size bias correction to TCR pairs. In a later analysis, false discovery rates were estimated by permuting HLA or CMV assignments 20 times. In a later analysis, co-occurring TCRs were grouped using DBSCAN, and TCRdist sequence similarity was added for clustering within HLA-allele-positive subsets. Co-occurrence clustering excluded repertoires with fewer than 30,000 or more than 120,000 public chains, plus five with anomalous nucleotide sharing. In TCRdb, the immuneACCESS table is reduced to in-frame sequences with V and J assigned. These tables do not hold every clone; where another copy was compared, an unresolved V gene accounts for under half, and the others remain unexplained. The V and J calls and clone size are taken from that table; D and trimming were inferred from the DNA. Counted in this sample were 150,000 to 250,000 clones; roughly 85% of them appeared once. The biggest ten clones account for 2% to 2.5% of the sample.

Study-wide findings and limitations: The only immune exposure information available for the cohort was CMV serostatus. The cohort was sequenced for TCR beta chains only, and without alpha or paired-chain data the features that could be detected were limited. According to the authors, the approach could potentially be generalized to other disease states and immunological phenotypes. In a later genetic analysis, fewer N-insertions in productive TCRs were reported among donors in an Asian-associated ancestry cluster than the approximately 710-donor mean. A later analysis found that HLA-associated TCR beta chains were more clonally expanded and had lower generation probabilities than equally common non-associated chains. Specific HLA alleles were associated with some 15,000 TCR beta sequences at a false discovery rate of 0.05 in a later analysis. The sequencing pipeline was judged likely to have produced a cluster of highly shared sequence variants as a technical artifact. According to a later analysis, most CMV-associated TCR beta chains appeared to be HLA-restricted, and the HLA associations seemed to be driven largely by CMV exposure. A further reported finding was that TCR beta sequences accurately predicted the HLA-A and HLA-B alleles for most subjects in the first cohort. Three of the identified cytomegalovirus-associated TCR beta chains were confirmed in vitro to be specific for cytomegalovirus antigens. Cytomegalovirus status was reported to be diagnosed by the classifier with high specificity and sensitivity in both the original and validation cohorts. HLA typing was unavailable for some donors at each locus, so association tests used only the typed subset. Correlated functional status among segregating V segments might be attributable to linkage disequilibrium, but an unknown experimental factor could not be ruled out. Because counts were too low, about 17 rarely observed V segments, including chromosome 9 orphons, were excluded from the earlier analysis of around 590 of the donors. In an earlier analysis of roughly 500 of the donors, most TCR beta V segments appeared in productive rearrangements about 87% or about 30% of the time, broadly matching IMGT annotations. According to a later analysis, parvovirus B19, influenza, CMV and Epstein-Barr virus appeared linked to several top co-occurrence clusters. In a later genetic analysis, a missense DCLRE1C variant was associated with V-gene and J-gene trimming of TCR beta chains, and the association was replicated in an independent cohort. Roughly uniform sequencing depth across donors was assumed in presence/absence analyses, although this assumption may not hold. While some public TCRs were present in many individuals, most TCR sequences turned up only very rarely across donors. In a later analysis, TCR association rates were found to vary across HLA loci, with the most associated TCRs seen for DRB1 alleles and the fewest for HLA-C alleles. The study gave a list of 150 to 200 TCR beta chains associated with cytomegalovirus. Strong co-occurrence of HLA alleles, especially DR and DQ, made assigning TCR associations to individual alleles difficult.

A word on this clone: Its antigen is not yet known. No much larger clonotype is one base removed from it; base qualities were not supplied.

The sequence was collected from a woman between 45 and 65 years old in good health and CMV-seronegative. Sequenced material: PBMCs.

The DNA sequence is given as TGTGCCAGCAGCTACCATCGGACAGGGAACACCGGGGAGCTGTTTTTT. Translation gives CASSYHRTGNTGELFF. This receptor chain uses TRBV6-5 and TRBJ2-2, with 7 junctional bases fitting TRBD1. V lost 6 bases and J lost 1 base, and the count of bases not matched to a germline gene is 8. The CDR1 and CDR2 encoded by the germline V gene are MNHEY and SVGAGI. Including cysteine and phenylalanine, the CDR3 has 16 amino acids. The sequence is cut down to CDR3 DNA, 48 bases in frame from base 1.